Following are 26 T cell receptor beta chains from one sample sequenced in a study of blood T cell repertoires in COVID-19. Some clones are missing from TCRdb's copy, which holds only in-frame ones; the method was immunoSEQ multiplex PCR. Of about 140,000 clones in the sample, about 77% are singletons; the top ten hold roughly 9%. The sequenced sample consisted of peripheral blood. All receptors come from a woman between 45 and 60 years old with active or convalescent COVID-19.

V gene TRBV19 combines with J gene TRBJ2-3; 7 bases are shared with TRBD2. Germline-derived CDR1 and CDR2 are LNHDA and SQIVND (reference sequence). V gave up 7 bases and J gave up 2 bases; unmatched junction bases: 9. The length of the CDR3 is 15 residues. The CDR3 DNA reads TGTGCCAGTACCCCACTAGCGACCCACACAGATACGCAGTATTTT. Amino acid sequence: CASTPLATHTDTQYF.

V usage is TRBV7-3 and J usage is TRBJ2-2; D is perhaps TRBD2 (6 bases). CDR3 length equals 13 residues. Germline CDR1 SGHTA, CDR2 FQGTGA. Trimming left V 3 bases short and J 6 bases short, with 8 bases between. For the CDR3, the DNA is TGTGCCAGCAGCTTTACGGGGGCCGGGGAGCTGTTTTTT. This sequence encodes CASSFTGAGELFF.

The chain recombines TRBV7-9 with TRBJ2-1; the match to TRBD2 covers 7 bases. The ends lost 2 bases at V and 5 bases at J; junction bases unmatched: 9. The CDR3 is made up of 16 amino acids. Looked up from germline, CDR1 is SEHNR and CDR2 is FQNEAQ (reference sequence). The CDR3 protein is CASSLSGGGGNNEQFF. The CDR3 DNA is TGTGCCAGCAGCTTATCCGGCGGGGGAGGGAACAATGAGCAGTTCTTC.

The V gene is TRBV4-2, the J gene TRBJ2-5; the match to TRBD2 covers 8 bases. This CDR3 contains 14 residues. Germline V gene sequence: CDR1 LGHNA, CDR2 YNFKEQ. V dropped 2 bases and J dropped 9; count of bases not matched to a gene: 8. CDR3 nucleotides: TGTGCCAGCAGCCAAACTAGCGGTCCAGGGGCCCAGTACTTC. Its protein is CASSQTSGPGAQYF.

This clone was counted only a few times. V gene TRBV19 combines with J gene TRBJ1-6, with D perhaps TRBD1 (6 bases). The CDR3 has 16 residues. Germline V gene sequence: CDR1 LNHDA, CDR2 SQIVND (reference sequence). With 1 base removed from V and 6 bases from J, the gap between germline ends came to 13 bases. CDR3 in DNA: TGTGCCAGTAGTATAGGCACAGGGCTCGTTAATTCACCCCTCCACTTT. This encodes CASSIGTGLVNSPLHF.

This sequence joins TRBV14 and TRBJ2-1; TRBD2 matches at 12 bases. CDR1 and CDR2 (germline): SGHDN, FVKESK. The CDR3 is 18 amino acids. V was clipped by 0 bases and J by 6 bases; unmatched bases: 9. The CDR3 region has the DNA TGTGCCAGCAGCCAAGATATAGCGACTAGCGGGGGCCCCAATGAGCAGTTCTTC. It codes for CASSQDIATSGGPNEQFF.

V is TRBV19 and J is TRBJ1-4, with TRBD1 matching over 8 bases. The CDR3 spans 16 residues. V was clipped by 1 base and J by 1 base; unmatched bases: 2. The V gene's germline CDR1 is LNHDA and CDR2 SQIVND (reference sequence). The CDR3 region has the DNA TGTGCCAGTAGTATAGCCAGGGGGCTAACTAATGAAAAACTGTTTTTT. Translating it yields CASSIARGLTNEKLFF. The variable domain in full, completed from reference TRBV19 and TRBJ1-4, reads DGGITQSPKYLFRKEGQNVTLSCEQNLNHDAMYWYRQDPGQGLRLIYYSQIVNDFQKGDIAEGYSVSREKKESFPLTVTSAQKNPTAFYLCASSIARGLTNEKLFFGSGTQLSVL.

This clone was seen more than once but under ten times. The genes are TRBV19 and TRBJ1-1; TRBD1 matches 8 bases. CDR1 is LNHDA and CDR2 is SQIVND in the germline V gene (reference sequence). This CDR3 has 17 amino acids. V shed 5 bases, J shed 2 bases, and the junction held 13 bases outside the gene matches. CDR3 in DNA: TGTGCCAGTAGTGGGTACGGCAGGGGGCTCACTAACACTGAAGCTTTCTTT. Encoded protein: CASSGYGRGLTNTEAFF. The variable domain in full, with the rest retrieved from reference TRBV19 and TRBJ1-1, is DGGITQSPKYLFRKEGQNVTLSCEQNLNHDAMYWYRQDPGQGLRLIYYSQIVNDFQKGDIAEGYSVSREKKESFPLTVTSAQKNPTAFYLCASSGYGRGLTNTEAFFGQGTRLTVV.

V gene TRBV3-1 (or the pseudogene TRBV3-2) combines with J gene TRBJ1-5, with unresolved D. Germline CDR1 is LGHDT and CDR2 is YNNKEL (reference sequence). Trimming pared 2 bases from V and 6 bases from J, leaving 11 bases between. CDR3 length: 14 residues. CDR3 residues: CASSQRAGGQPQHF. The CDR3 region has the DNA TGTGCCAGCAGCCAACGGGCGGGAGGTCAGCCCCAGCATTTT.

This clone was observed a few times. The V call is TRBV7-2, the J call TRBJ1-2; TRBD1 matches 10 bases. From germline, CDR1 is SGHTA and CDR2 FQGNSA. V dropped 6 bases and J dropped 1; count of bases not matched to a gene: 5. The CDR3 loop spans 15 amino acids. For the CDR3, the DNA is TGTGCCAGCAGTCAGACAGGGGGCCTTAACTATGGCTACACCTTC. Its protein product is CASSQTGGLNYGYTF.

V is TRBV6-5 and J is TRBJ1-2, with a tentative D call TRBD1 (5 bases). The CDR3 is 13 amino acids. CDR1 and CDR2 (germline): MNHEY, SVGAGI. Trimming took 7 bases from V and 4 from J, leaving 13 bases between them. The CDR3 DNA reads as TGTGCCAGCACCACTGGGGCTTTCTATGGCTACACCTTC. It yields the protein CASTTGAFYGYTF.

This chain uses TRBV2 with TRBJ1-1, with 8 bases identical to TRBD1. Germline V gene data show CDR1 as SNHLY and CDR2 as FYNNEI. V lost 4 bases to trimming and J lost 4 bases; unmatched junction nucleotides: 2. This CDR3 contains 13 residues. CDR3 nucleotide sequence: TGTGCCAGCAGTGGGACAGGGATCACTGAAGCTTTCTTT. The encoded protein is CASSGTGITEAFF.

The chain couples TRBV7-6 to TRBJ1-1; D is ambiguous. The CDR3 is 17 residues long. V lost 2 bases and J 5 bases, leaving 21 bases between the germline ends. Germline lookup yields CDR1 SGHVS and CDR2 FNYEAQ. The CDR3 region has the DNA TGTGCCAGCAGCTTAAGTCCCCTGCGGGGAGGAACGACTGAAGCTTTCTTT. As protein: CASSLSPLRGGTTEAFF.

This chain uses TRBV21-1 with TRBJ1-1; TRBD1, the D gene given by the table, was not confirmed from the DNA. TRBV21-1 is classified as a pseudogene. The CDR3 loop spans 16 amino acids. The CDR3 region has the DNA TGTGCCAGCAGCAAAAGAAATAGTGCAGGGAACACTGAAGCTTTCTTT. It is translated as CASSKRNSAGNTEAFF.

This chain uses TRBV2 with TRBJ1-2, with D possibly TRBD1 on 6 matching bases. Looked up from germline, CDR1 is SNHLY and CDR2 is FYNNEI. The CDR3 runs 13 residues. V shed 2 bases and J shed 3 bases, with 7 bases lying between them. Here the CDR3 reads CASSENRDYGYTF. The CDR3 nucleotides read TGTGCCAGCAGTGAAAACAGGGACTATGGCTACACCTTC. The full variable domain, rest sourced from reference TRBV2 and TRBJ1-2, is EPEVTQTPSHQVTQMGQEVILRCVPISNHLYFYWYRQILGQKVEFLVSFYNNEISEKSEIFDDQFSVERPDGSNFTLKIRSTKLEDSAMYFCASSENRDYGYTFGSGTRLTVV.

The CDR3 loop reads CASSYSDRGSSYEQYF. CDR3 in DNA: TGTGCCAGCAGTTACTCGGACAGGGGAAGCTCCTACGAGCAGTACTTC. The chain employs TRBV6-5 and TRBJ2-7, with 9 bases lining up with TRBD1. The V segment lost 0 bases and the J segment 0 bases; nucleotides outside the gene matches: 3. The CDR3 is 16 residues long. Germline V gene sequence: CDR1 MNHEY, CDR2 SVGAGI.

This clone came up once. The chain combines TRBV24-1 with TRBJ2-1; 12 bases align to TRBD2. The CDR3 length is 16 residues. Per the germline V gene, CDR1 is KGHDR and CDR2 is SFDVKD. V dropped 4 bases and J dropped 7; count of bases not matched to a gene: 7. The CDR3 nucleotides read TGTGCCACCAGTGACCCTACTAGCGGGAGGTGGAATGAGCAGTTCTTC. It yields the protein CATSDPTSGRWNEQFF.

This clone was detected a few times. This chain connects TRBV5-5 to TRBJ2-7; 8 bases are a match to TRBD1. J lost 2 bases, V lost 1 base, and 5 bases had no gene match. CDR1 and CDR2 (germline): SGHKS, YYEKEE (reference sequence). This CDR3 region has 15 residues. DNA of the CDR3: TGTGCCAGCAGCTTGTCGTGGGACAGGACCTACGAGCAGTACTTC. Protein: CASSLSWDRTYEQYF.

The chain is built from TRBV10-3 and TRBJ2-1; 8 bases are shared with TRBD1. This CDR3 is built from 12 residues. CDR1 ENHRY and CDR2 SYGVKD come from the germline V gene. J gave up 7 bases and V 4 bases, and 0 bases lay outside the gene matches. For the CDR3, the DNA is TGTGCCATCAGTGGGACAGGGAATGAGCAGTTCTTC. Its protein product is CAISGTGNEQFF.

This clone was recorded a few times. The J gene is TRBJ2-4, the V gene TRBV6-2 or TRBV6-3, with TRBD1 matching over 8 bases. Losses at the gene ends were 4 bases for V and 1 base for J; bases not matched to a gene: 6. The CDR3 loop spans 16 amino acids. The germline V gene has CDR1 MNHEY and CDR2 SVGEGT. The CDR3 loop is CASSWTGKGAKNIQYF. CDR3 bases: TGTGCCAGCAGTTGGACAGGGAAGGGGGCCAAAAACATTCAGTACTTC.

In DNA, the CDR3 is TGTGCCAGCAGCTTAACCGGGGGGCGTGAGACCCAGTACTTC. This sequence encodes CASSLTGGRETQYF. The rearrangement uses TRBV7-6 and TRBJ2-5; possibly TRBD2 for D (7 bases). CDR1 and CDR2 from the germline V gene are SGHVS and FNYEAQ. This CDR3 comprises 14 residues. The V end was cut by 2 bases, the J end by 5 bases, with 12 bases between.

This chain joins TRBV15 and TRBJ1-4; tentatively, D is TRBD1 (6 bases). The germline V gene has CDR1 LNHNV and CDR2 YYDKDF (reference sequence). The CDR3 is made up of 16 amino acids. The V gene lost 0 bases and the J gene lost 10 bases, with 18 bases spanning the gap. In DNA form, the CDR3 reads TGTGCCACCAGCAGAGATGTGGCAGGGGCTCAGGGAAAACTGTTTTTT. It is translated as CATSRDVAGAQGKLFF.

The CDR3 coding sequence is TGTGCCAGCAGCCTCAACCAGGGGGCTTCCGGAAACACCATATATTTT. Residues: CASSLNQGASGNTIYF. This sequence joins TRBV7-9 and TRBJ1-3, with TRBD1 matching over 8 bases. Trimming at V came to 5 bases and at J to 4 bases, leaving 10 bases not matched to a gene. Germline loops: CDR1 SEHNR, CDR2 FQNEAQ (reference sequence). This CDR3 has 16 residues.

The V call is TRBV13, the J call TRBJ2-5; D might be TRBD1 (6 bases). From germline, CDR1 is PRHDT and CDR2 FYEKMQ (reference sequence). Trimming stripped 6 bases from V and 5 bases from J, with 10 bases between. The CDR3 is 12 amino acids. CDR3 DNA sequence: TGTGCCAGCAGGGCTAGGGGGGAGACCCAGTACTTC. It codes for CASRARGETQYF.

There are a few counts of this clone. Here the CDR3 DNA reads TGTGCCAGCAGTTTTGGCGACAGGGGTGGCTACACCTTC. It specifies CASSFGDRGGYTF. V is TRBV27 and J is TRBJ1-2; 8 nucleotides align to TRBD1. The CDR3 length is 13 residues. Trimming removed 3 bases from V and 7 bases from J; junction bases left unmatched: 4. Germline assignment: CDR1 MNHEY and CDR2 SMNVEV (reference sequence).

J is TRBJ2-5 and V is TRBV6-4; 9 bases are a match to TRBD1. Germline CDR1 MRHNA, CDR2 SNTAGT. The length of the CDR3 is 15 residues. J was trimmed by 2 bases and V by 5 bases; bases with no gene match: 6. CDR3 nucleotide sequence: TGTGCCAGCAGTTCAGGGACAGGGTCGCAAGAGACCCAGTACTTC. This codes for CASSSGTGSQETQYF.